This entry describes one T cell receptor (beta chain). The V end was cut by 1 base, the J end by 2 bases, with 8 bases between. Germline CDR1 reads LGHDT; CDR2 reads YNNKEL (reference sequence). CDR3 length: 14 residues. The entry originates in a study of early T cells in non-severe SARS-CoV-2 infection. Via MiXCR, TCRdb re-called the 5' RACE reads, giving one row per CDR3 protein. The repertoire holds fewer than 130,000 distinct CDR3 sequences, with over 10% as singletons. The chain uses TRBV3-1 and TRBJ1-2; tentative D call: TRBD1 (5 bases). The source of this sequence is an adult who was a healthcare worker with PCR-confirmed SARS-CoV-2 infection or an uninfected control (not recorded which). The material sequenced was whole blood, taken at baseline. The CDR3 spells CASSQGQGNYGYTF. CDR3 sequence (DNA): TGTGCCAGCAGCCAAGGGCAGGGAAACTATGGCTACACCTTC.